This T cell receptor (beta chain) came from a study of blood T cells in healthy people across ages. The CDR3 runs 16 residues. From germline, CDR1 is SEHNR and CDR2 FQNEAQ (reference sequence). Trimming left V 5 bases short and J 5 bases short, with 22 bases between. For the second PCR, which ran for about 7 to 11 cycles, a sample-barcoded 5' primer and a J-beta primer mix were used. TCRdb re-called the 5' RACE reads through MiXCR, storing one row per CDR3 protein. Found here are 700,000 to 850,000 distinct CDR3 sequences, roughly 50% of them singletons; the top ten hold approximately 40%. Source material: blood. This chain uses TRBV7-9 with TRBJ2-7; no definite D call. The TCR was taken from a man aged 80 or over in good health. The CDR3 DNA sequence: TGTGCCAGCAGCAAAACCGGCATTTCAGGTCTCCACGAGCAGTACTTC. Translation: CASSKTGISGLHEQYF.